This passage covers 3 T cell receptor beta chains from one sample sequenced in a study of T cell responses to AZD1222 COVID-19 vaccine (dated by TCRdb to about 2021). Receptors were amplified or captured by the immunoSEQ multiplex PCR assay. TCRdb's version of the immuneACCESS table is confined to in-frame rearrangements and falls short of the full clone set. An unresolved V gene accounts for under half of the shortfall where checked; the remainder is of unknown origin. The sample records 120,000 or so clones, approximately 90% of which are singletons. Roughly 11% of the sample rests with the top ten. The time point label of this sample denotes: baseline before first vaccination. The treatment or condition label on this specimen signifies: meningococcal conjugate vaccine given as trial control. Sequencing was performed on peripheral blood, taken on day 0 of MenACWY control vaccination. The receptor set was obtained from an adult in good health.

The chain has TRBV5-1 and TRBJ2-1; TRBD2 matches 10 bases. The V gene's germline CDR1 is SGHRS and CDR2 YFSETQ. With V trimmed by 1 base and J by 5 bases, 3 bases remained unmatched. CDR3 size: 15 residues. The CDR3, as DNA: TGCGCCAGCAGCTTGACTAGCGGGACCCACAATGAGCAGTTCTTC. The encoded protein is CASSLTSGTHNEQFF.

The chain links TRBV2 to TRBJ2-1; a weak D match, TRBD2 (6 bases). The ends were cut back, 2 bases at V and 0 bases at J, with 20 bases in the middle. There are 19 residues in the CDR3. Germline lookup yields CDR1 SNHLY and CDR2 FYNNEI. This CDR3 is CASSELAGLKTSSYNEQFF. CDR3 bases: TGTGCCAGCAGTGAACTCGCGGGGCTTAAAACTAGCTCCTACAATGAGCAGTTCTTC.

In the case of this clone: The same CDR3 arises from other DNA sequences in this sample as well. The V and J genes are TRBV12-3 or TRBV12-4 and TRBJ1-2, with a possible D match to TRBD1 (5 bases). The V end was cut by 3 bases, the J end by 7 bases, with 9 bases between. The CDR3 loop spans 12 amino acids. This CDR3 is CASSLGDSGYTF. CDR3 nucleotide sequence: TGTGCCAGCAGTTTGGGGGATAGTGGCTACACCTTC.